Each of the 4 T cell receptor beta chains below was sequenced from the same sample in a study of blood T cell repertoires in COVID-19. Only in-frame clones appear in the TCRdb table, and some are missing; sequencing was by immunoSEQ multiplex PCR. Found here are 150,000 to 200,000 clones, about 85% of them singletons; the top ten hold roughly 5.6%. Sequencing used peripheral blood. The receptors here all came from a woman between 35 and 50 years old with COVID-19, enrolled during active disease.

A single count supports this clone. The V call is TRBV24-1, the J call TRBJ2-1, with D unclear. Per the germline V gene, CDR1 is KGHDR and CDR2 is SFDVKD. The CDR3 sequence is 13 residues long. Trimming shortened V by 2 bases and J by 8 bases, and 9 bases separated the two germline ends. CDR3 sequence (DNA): TGTGCCACCAGTGATTCTAGTGGTGATGAGCAGTTCTTC. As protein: CATSDSSGDEQFF.

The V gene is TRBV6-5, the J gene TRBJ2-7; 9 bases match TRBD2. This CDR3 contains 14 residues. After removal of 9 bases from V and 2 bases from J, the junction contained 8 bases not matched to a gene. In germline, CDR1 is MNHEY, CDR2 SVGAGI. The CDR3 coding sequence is TGTGCCAGTTGTAGACTAGCGGATACCTACGAGCAGTACTTC. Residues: CASCRLADTYEQYF.

The chain's CDR3 is CASSQERRQDYNEQFF. The CDR3 DNA reads as TGTGCCAGCAGCCAAGAGAGACGGCAGGATTACAATGAGCAGTTCTTC. V and J are TRBV4-2 and TRBJ2-1; D uncertain. V lost 0 bases and J lost 4, with 13 bases in between. From germline, CDR1 is LGHNA and CDR2 YNFKEQ. This CDR3 is 16 amino acids long.

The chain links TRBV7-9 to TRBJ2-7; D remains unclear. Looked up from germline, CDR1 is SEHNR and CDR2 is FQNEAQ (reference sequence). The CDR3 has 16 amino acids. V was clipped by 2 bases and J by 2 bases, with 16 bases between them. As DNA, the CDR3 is TGTGCCAGCAGCTTACCCCGCCAGGTGTCGACCTACGAGCAGTACTTC. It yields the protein CASSLPRQVSTYEQYF. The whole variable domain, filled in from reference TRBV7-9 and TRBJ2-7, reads DTGVSQNPRHKITKRGQNVTFRCDPISEHNRLYWYRQTLGQGPEFLTYFQNEAQLEKSRLLSDRFSAERPKGSFSTLEIQRTEQGDSAMYLCASSLPRQVSTYEQYFGPGTRLTVT.